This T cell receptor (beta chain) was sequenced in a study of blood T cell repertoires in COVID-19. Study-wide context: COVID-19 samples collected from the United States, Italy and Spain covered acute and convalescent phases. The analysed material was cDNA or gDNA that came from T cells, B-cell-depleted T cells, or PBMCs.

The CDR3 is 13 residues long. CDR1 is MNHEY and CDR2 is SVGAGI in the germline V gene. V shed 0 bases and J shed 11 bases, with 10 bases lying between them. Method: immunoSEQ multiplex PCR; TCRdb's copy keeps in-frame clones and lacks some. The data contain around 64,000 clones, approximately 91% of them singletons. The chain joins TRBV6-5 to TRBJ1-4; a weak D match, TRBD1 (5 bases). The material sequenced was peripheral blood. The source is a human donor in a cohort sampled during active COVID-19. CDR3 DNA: TGTGCCAGCAGTTACTCACTATCAGGGAAACTGTTTTTT. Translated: CASSYSLSGKLFF.